This record concerns one T cell receptor beta chain sequence. Its recognized antigen is unknown. HCMV serostatus was determined by detecting HCMV-specific IgG in serum with a commercial ELISA kit. Ficoll density gradient centrifugation was used to isolate peripheral blood mononuclear cells from blood. The CDR3 contains 16 residues, cysteine and phenylalanine counted. No DNA accompanies this entry. The germline V gene specifies SGHRS as CDR1 and YFSETQ as CDR2. The data were obtained in a study of T cells expressing NK-cell markers (dated by TCRdb to about 2020). For context, the study as a whole: Three sorted T-cell subsets (CD3+CD56+NKG2C+, CD3+CD56+NKG2C- and CD3+CD56-NKG2C+) from roughly 8 donors had their TCR beta-chain repertoires profiled. All eight donors whose samples were sequenced were randomly selected healthy volunteers, three of them men and five women. Illumina HiSeq 2000/2500, MiSeq or NextSeq was used to sequence libraries as 2 x 150 bp reads. Among the eight sequenced donors, seven were HCMV-seropositive and one was HCMV-seronegative. Paper-wide results and their limitations: Those dominant clonotypes were again the most abundant among CD3+CD56-NKG2C+ cells in a handful of donors, at about 25-60.1%. Whether the expanded NKG2C-expressing T cell clones were specific for HCMV antigens remained unclear. In roughly six donors, the dominant CD3+CD56+NKG2C+ clonotypes ranked among the top 10 CD8+ clonotypes, making up about 1.0-7.5% of CD8+ T cells.

The sequencing machine was an Illumina HiSeq 2000. The TCR beta cDNA libraries were made using 5'RACE template switching, a step that added both a universal primer site and unique molecular identifiers. Priming for cDNA synthesis came from the TCR beta constant segment, and two successive PCR amplification steps followed. The published analysis was carried out like this. Reads were demultiplexed and grouped by UMI with MIGEC, and clonotypes were assembled and quantified with MiTCR. Only TCR cDNA sequences supported by at least two reads were kept to exclude erroneous sequences. The tcR package was used for downstream repertoire analysis, and clonotypes were matched across fractions by CDR3 nucleotide sequence plus V segment. VDJmatch was used to annotate antigen specificity against VDJdb, with one amino acid substitution in CDR3 permitted. The reads went through TCRdb reprocessing, and each CDR3 protein sequence gets one entry with no DNA. The authors' filters were not applied to this entry. The sample's own table lists 250,000 or so distinct CDR3 sequences. Roughly 4.2% of the sample is taken by the ten largest.

Sequenced input: blood T cells: a sorted CD56 or NKG2C T cell subset, CD4+ or CD8+ T cells, or bulk PBMC T cells (not recorded which). This sequence uses TRBV5-1 and TRBJ1-4; TCRdb picks TRBD1, but there is no DNA to check that call. The clonotype was recovered from a woman aged 18 to 75 in good health. The CDR3 region has the sequence CASSSGELATNEKLFF.